These T cell receptor beta chains were read from a single sample in a study of blood T cells in healthy people across ages. Via MiXCR, TCRdb re-called the 5' RACE reads, giving one row per CDR3 protein. The repertoire holds more than 650,000 distinct CDR3 sequences, with 20% to 30% as singletons. The same sample was also studied in work on T cells of mothers and their children.

The sample taken for sequencing was blood. The receptors stem from a boy between 10 and 17 years old in good health. The CDR3 runs from the conserved cysteine through the conserved F or W. The D gene is left open where the match is weak. Where a row states a size, it is once, few, many or the class of an expanded clone; other rows omit it.

clone_size	j_call	v_call	d_call	cdr3_aa	cdr3_nt
few	TRBJ1-5	TRBV3-1	NA	CASSQDNPEPQHF	TGTGCCAGCAGCCAAGATAACCCGGAACCCCAGCATTTT
NA	TRBJ2-5	TRBV5-1	NA	CASSRGPSQETQYF	TGCGCCAGCAGCCGGGGGCCCTCCCAAGAGACCCAGTACTTC
few	TRBJ2-1	TRBV4-3	NA	CASSLRWGPSNEQFF	TGCGCCAGCAGCCTTCGGTGGGGGCCCTCGAATGAGCAGTTCTTC
few	TRBJ2-7	TRBV28	NA	CASSPWPGEQYF	TGTGCCAGCAGTCCCTGGCCCGGGGAGCAGTACTTC
few	TRBJ2-4	TRBV5-1	NA	CASSLGTGAKNIQYF	TGCGCCAGCAGCTTGGGAACCGGAGCCAAAAACATTCAGTACTTC
NA	TRBJ2-7	TRBV4-1	NA	CASSLPLSEGAGEQYF	TGCGCCAGCAGCCTTCCTCTTTCGGAGGGGGCGGGAGAGCAGTACTTC
NA	TRBJ1-4	TRBV28	NA	CASSRGRYNEKLFF	TGTGCCAGCAGTCGAGGGCGGTATAATGAGAAACTGTTTTTT
NA	TRBJ2-7	TRBV28	TRBD2	CASRRDWTSGSYEQYF	TGTGCCAGCAGGCGCGATTGGACTAGCGGATCCTACGAGCAGTACTTC
few	TRBJ2-1	TRBV27	NA	CASSLWDHYNEQFF	TGTGCCAGCAGTTTATGGGACCACTACAATGAGCAGTTCTTC
NA	TRBJ2-5	TRBV20-1	NA	CSASPSGGETQYF	TGCAGTGCTAGTCCTAGTGGTGGGGAGACCCAGTACTTC
NA	TRBJ2-3	TRBV10-3	NA	CAISVGDTQYF	TGTGCCATCAGTGTTGGAGATACGCAGTATTTT
NA	TRBJ2-5	TRBV5-1	TRBD2	CASSPSGDLGETQYF	TGCGCCAGCAGCCCTAGCGGGGATTTGGGCGAGACCCAGTACTTC
few	TRBJ2-5	TRBV2	TRBD2	CASGGIAGGQETQYF	TGTGCCAGTGGGGGAATAGCGGGGGGTCAAGAGACCCAGTACTTC
NA	TRBJ2-5	TRBV2	NA	CASSPSRYQGTQYF	TGTGCCAGCAGTCCATCCCGTTACCAAGGGACCCAGTACTTC
NA	TRBJ2-7	TRBV3-1	NA	CASSQTNYEQYF	TGTGCCAGCAGCCAAACCAACTACGAGCAGTACTTC
few	TRBJ2-2	TRBV11-2	NA	CASSVDRNTGELFF	TGTGCCAGCAGCGTGGACAGGAACACCGGGGAGCTGTTTTTT
few	TRBJ2-7	TRBV10-3	NA	CAISGVEAGFEQYF	TGTGCCATCAGTGGGGTCGAGGCAGGGTTCGAGCAGTACTTC
NA	TRBJ2-7	TRBV12-3/TRBV12-4	NA	CASSSGYHEQYF	TGTGCCAGCAGTTCAGGGTACCACGAGCAGTACTTC
few	TRBJ2-5	TRBV29-1	NA	CSAPRGTAQETQYF	TGCAGCGCCCCTCGAGGGACGGCCCAAGAGACCCAGTACTTC
few	TRBJ1-1	TRBV4-1	NA	CASSQADSGNTEAFF	TGCGCCAGCAGCCAAGCGGACTCAGGGAACACTGAAGCTTTCTTT
few	TRBJ1-3	TRBV30	NA	CAWSVRSSGNTIYF	TGTGCCTGGAGTGTACGGAGCTCTGGAAACACCATATATTTT
NA	TRBJ2-5	TRBV7-2	NA	CASSLLRSGETQYF	TGTGCCAGCAGCTTACTACGATCTGGGGAGACCCAGTACTTC
NA	TRBJ2-3	TRBV5-1	NA	CASALGDMAPRTDTQYF	TGCGCCAGCGCCCTGGGGGACATGGCCCCTCGCACAGATACGCAGTATTTT
NA	TRBJ2-5	TRBV15	NA	CATSKKRSRLGVEETQYF	TGTGCCACCAGCAAGAAAAGGTCTCGCCTCGGGGTAGAAGAGACCCAGTACTTC
few	TRBJ2-6	TRBV5-1	NA	CASKGTGANVLTF	TGCGCCAGCAAAGGGACTGGGGCCAACGTCCTGACTTTC
few	TRBJ2-7	TRBV6-5	NA	CASSHRDRIYEQYF	TGTGCCAGCAGTCACCGGGACCGTATCTACGAGCAGTACTTC
NA	TRBJ1-6	TRBV3-1	NA	CASSQDGQLRSYNSPLHF	TGTGCCAGCAGCCAGGATGGGCAGTTACGCTCCTATAATTCACCCCTCCACTTT
NA	TRBJ2-2	TRBV10-3	TRBD1	CAISGQGGTGELFF	TGTGCCATCAGTGGACAGGGGGGCACCGGGGAGCTGTTTTTT
few	TRBJ2-7	TRBV20-1	TRBD2	CSARDVAGGAYEQYF	TGCAGTGCTAGAGATGTAGCGGGGGGTGCCTACGAGCAGTACTTC
NA	TRBJ1-4	TRBV30	TRBD1	CAWRETGGAEKLFF	TGTGCCTGGAGGGAGACAGGGGGCGCGGAAAAACTGTTTTTT
few	TRBJ2-7	TRBV2	NA	CASNRGRDANYEQYF	TGTGCCAGCAATAGAGGTCGGGACGCTAATTACGAGCAGTACTTC
NA	TRBJ1-2	TRBV11-2	NA	CASSRVPGLGYTF	TGTGCCAGCAGCAGGGTCCCAGGTCTTGGCTACACCTTC
few	TRBJ1-5	TRBV20-1	NA	CSATPRLGGNQPQHF	TGCAGTGCTACTCCTAGGCTTGGGGGCAATCAGCCCCAGCATTTT
NA	TRBJ1-3	TRBV5-1	NA	CASSLPGAASGNTIYF	TGCGCCAGCAGCTTGCCGGGGGCGGCCTCTGGAAACACCATATATTTT
NA	TRBJ1-2	TRBV6-1	NA	CASSESTTANYGYTF	TGTGCCAGCAGTGAATCGACGACGGCTAACTATGGCTACACCTTC
few	TRBJ1-5	TRBV6-1	NA	CASSVGDYSNQPQHF	TGTGCCAGCAGTGTAGGGGACTATAGCAATCAGCCCCAGCATTTT
few	TRBJ1-2	TRBV5-1	NA	CASSAAGSGGYTF	TGCGCCAGCAGCGCTGCAGGGTCGGGCGGCTACACCTTC
NA	TRBJ1-6	TRBV10-3	NA	CAISESGAGSNSPLHF	TGTGCCATCAGTGAGTCAGGGGCAGGGAGCAATTCACCCCTCCACTTT
few	TRBJ2-5	TRBV7-3	NA	CASSLSGTGETQYF	TGTGCCAGCAGCCTCTCGGGGACCGGGGAGACCCAGTACTTC
NA	TRBJ2-7	TRBV20-1	NA	CSASIKQSYEQYF	TGCAGTGCTAGTATTAAACAGTCCTACGAGCAGTACTTC
few	TRBJ2-1	TRBV20-1	NA	CSARSAKNEQFF	TGCAGTGCTAGAAGCGCCAAGAATGAGCAGTTCTTC
few	TRBJ2-6	TRBV7-6	NA	CASSDRDFRSGANVLTF	TGTGCCAGCAGCGACCGGGACTTTAGATCTGGGGCCAACGTCCTGACTTTC
few	TRBJ2-5	TRBV7-6	TRBD1	CASSGPGTGMKTQYF	TGTGCCAGCAGCGGTCCGGGGACAGGCATGAAGACCCAGTACTTC
NA	TRBJ2-1	TRBV6-5	TRBD2	CASSSRLAGGQYNEQFF	TGTGCCAGCAGTTCCAGACTAGCGGGGGGACAATACAATGAGCAGTTCTTC
NA	TRBJ1-1	TRBV7-6	NA	CASSPGVGLGRLGTEAFF	TGTGCCAGCAGCCCCGGAGTTGGTCTAGGCAGGCTGGGCACTGAAGCTTTCTTT
few	TRBJ2-1	TRBV4-1	TRBD2	CASSQEGTSGGYNEQFF	TGCGCCAGCAGCCAAGAGGGGACTAGCGGGGGTTACAATGAGCAGTTCTTC
few	TRBJ2-5	TRBV12-3/TRBV12-4	TRBD2	CASSFWKGGFEETQYF	TGTGCCAGCAGTTTTTGGAAGGGAGGGTTCGAAGAGACCCAGTACTTC
NA	TRBJ2-3	TRBV29-1	NA	CSVVGGAYDTDTQYF	TGCAGCGTTGTAGGGGGGGCATACGACACAGATACGCAGTATTTT
many	TRBJ2-7	TRBV25-1	NA	CASSAYEQYF	TGTGCCAGCAGTGCATACGAGCAGTACTTC
NA	TRBJ2-1	TRBV5-1	TRBD1	CASSAGTAFLNEQFF	TGCGCCAGCAGTGCCGGGACAGCGTTTTTGAATGAGCAGTTCTTC
NA	TRBJ2-1	TRBV27	TRBD2	CASSFLASGRGNEQFF	TGTGCCAGCAGTTTTTTGGCTAGCGGGAGAGGGAATGAGCAGTTCTTC
NA	TRBJ2-1	TRBV12-3/TRBV12-4	TRBD1	CASSPPGGHNTNEQFF	TGTGCCAGCAGTCCTCCAGGGGGCCACAACACCAATGAGCAGTTCTTC
few	TRBJ1-1	TRBV12-3/TRBV12-4	NA	CASSFDGTAVTEAFF	TGTGCCAGCAGTTTCGATGGGACGGCCGTGACTGAAGCTTTCTTT
few	TRBJ2-3	TRBV20-1	TRBD2	CSASKLAGGTDTQYF	TGCAGTGCTTCTAAACTAGCGGGGGGCACAGATACGCAGTATTTT
few	TRBJ2-7	TRBV3-1	NA	CASSQVGGIYEQYF	TGTGCCAGCAGCCAGGTCGGGGGTATCTACGAGCAGTACTTC
few	TRBJ1-3	TRBV7-9	NA	CASSLKSRNSGNTIYF	TGTGCCAGCAGCTTAAAAAGCAGGAACTCTGGAAACACCATATATTTT
few	TRBJ2-3	TRBV4-2	NA	CTSSQGRLRGDGDTQYF	TGTACCAGCAGCCAAGGGAGACTGAGGGGGGATGGAGATACGCAGTATTTT
NA	TRBJ1-2	TRBV20-1	TRBD1	CSAFRQGADFGYTF	TGCAGTGCATTTCGCCAGGGGGCCGACTTTGGCTACACCTTC
NA	TRBJ2-5	TRBV5-1	NA	CASSLTGRHQETQYF	TGCGCCAGCAGCTTGACGGGACGCCACCAAGAGACCCAGTACTTC